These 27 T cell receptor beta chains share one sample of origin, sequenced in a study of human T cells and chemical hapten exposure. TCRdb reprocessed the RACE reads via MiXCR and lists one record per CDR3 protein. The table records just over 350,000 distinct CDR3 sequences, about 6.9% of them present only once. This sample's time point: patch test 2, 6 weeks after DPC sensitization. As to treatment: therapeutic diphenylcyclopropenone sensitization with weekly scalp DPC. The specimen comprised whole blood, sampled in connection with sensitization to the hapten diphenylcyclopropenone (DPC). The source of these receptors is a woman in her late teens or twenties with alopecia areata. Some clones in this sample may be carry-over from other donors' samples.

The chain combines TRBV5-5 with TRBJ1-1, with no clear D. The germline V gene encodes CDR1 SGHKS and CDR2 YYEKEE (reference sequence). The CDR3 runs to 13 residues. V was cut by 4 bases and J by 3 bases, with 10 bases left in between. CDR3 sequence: CASSQEGHTEAFF. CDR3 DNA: TGTGCCAGCAGCCAAGAGGGTCACACTGAAGCTTTCTTT. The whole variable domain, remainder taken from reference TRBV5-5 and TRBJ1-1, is DAGVTQSPTHLIKTRGQQVTLRCSPISGHKSVSWYQQVLGQGPQFIFQYYEKEERGRGNFPDRFSARQFPNYSSELNVNALLLGDSALYLCASSQEGHTEAFFGQGTRLTVV.

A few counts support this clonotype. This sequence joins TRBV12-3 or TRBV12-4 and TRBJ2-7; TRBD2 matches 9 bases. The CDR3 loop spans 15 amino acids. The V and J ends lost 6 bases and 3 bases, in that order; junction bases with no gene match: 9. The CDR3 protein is CASRSGGPLNYEQYF. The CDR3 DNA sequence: TGTGCCAGCAGGAGCGGGGGGCCACTAAACTACGAGCAGTACTTC.

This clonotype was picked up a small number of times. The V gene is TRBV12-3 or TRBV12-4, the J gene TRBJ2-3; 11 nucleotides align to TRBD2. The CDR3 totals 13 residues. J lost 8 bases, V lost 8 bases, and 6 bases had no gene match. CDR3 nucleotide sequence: TGTGCCAGCTTGCTAGCGGGGGGTCGTACGCAGTATTTT. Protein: CASLLAGGRTQYF.

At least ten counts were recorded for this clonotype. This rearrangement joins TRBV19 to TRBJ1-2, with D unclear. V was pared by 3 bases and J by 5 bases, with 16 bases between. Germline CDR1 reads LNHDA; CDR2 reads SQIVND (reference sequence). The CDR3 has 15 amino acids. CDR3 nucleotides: TGTGCCAGTAGTATCTCCACTTATGGGTGGTATGGCTACACCTTC. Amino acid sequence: CASSISTYGWYGYTF.

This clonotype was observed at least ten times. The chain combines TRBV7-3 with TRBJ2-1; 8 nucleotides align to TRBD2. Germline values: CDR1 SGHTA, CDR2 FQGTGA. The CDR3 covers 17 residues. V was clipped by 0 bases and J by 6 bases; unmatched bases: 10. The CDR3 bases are TGTGCCAGCAGCTTAACCGGCGGGGGGCCCGTGGGCAATGAGCAGTTCTTC. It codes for CASSLTGGGPVGNEQFF.

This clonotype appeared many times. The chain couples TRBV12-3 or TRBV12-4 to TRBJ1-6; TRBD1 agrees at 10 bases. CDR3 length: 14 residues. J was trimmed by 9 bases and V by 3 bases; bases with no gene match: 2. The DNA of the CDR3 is TGTGCCAGCAGTTTGACAGGGGGCTTTTCACCCCTCCACTTT. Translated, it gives CASSLTGGFSPLHF.

The DNA of the CDR3 is TGTGCCAGCTCGCGACAGGGCGTGAATGAAAAACTGTTTTTT. This gives the protein CASSRQGVNEKLFF. The chain combines TRBV18 with TRBJ1-4, with 7 bases matching TRBD1. Per germline, CDR1 KGHSH and CDR2 LQKENI. The CDR3 sequence is 14 residues long. Trimming at V came to 6 bases and at J to 5 bases, leaving 6 bases not matched to a gene.

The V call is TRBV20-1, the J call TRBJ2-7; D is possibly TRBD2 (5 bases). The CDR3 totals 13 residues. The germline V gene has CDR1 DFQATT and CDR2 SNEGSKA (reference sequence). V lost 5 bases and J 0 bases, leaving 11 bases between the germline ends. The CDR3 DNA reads TGCAGTGCTCTCGCAGACTACTCCTACGAGCAGTACTTC. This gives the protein CSALADYSYEQYF.

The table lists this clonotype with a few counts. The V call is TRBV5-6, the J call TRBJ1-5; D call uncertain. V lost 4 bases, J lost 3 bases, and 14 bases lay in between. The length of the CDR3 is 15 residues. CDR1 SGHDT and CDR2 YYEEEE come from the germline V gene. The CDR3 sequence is CASSTAGGFNQPQHF. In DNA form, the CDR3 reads TGTGCCAGCAGCACGGCAGGAGGGTTCAATCAGCCCCAGCATTTT.

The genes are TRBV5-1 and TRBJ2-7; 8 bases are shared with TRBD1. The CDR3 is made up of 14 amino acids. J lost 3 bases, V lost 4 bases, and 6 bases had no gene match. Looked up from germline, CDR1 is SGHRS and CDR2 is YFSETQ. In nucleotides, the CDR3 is TGCGCCAGCAGCGGAAGGGACAGGTACTACGAGCAGTACTTC. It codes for CASSGRDRYYEQYF.

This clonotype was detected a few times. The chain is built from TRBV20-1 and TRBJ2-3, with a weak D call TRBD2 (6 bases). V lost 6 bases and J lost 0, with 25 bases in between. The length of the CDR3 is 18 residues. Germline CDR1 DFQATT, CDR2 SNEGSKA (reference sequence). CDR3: CSANSQPGTSTSTDTQYF. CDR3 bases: TGCAGTGCCAACAGCCAGCCGGGGACTTCAACTAGCACAGATACGCAGTATTTT.

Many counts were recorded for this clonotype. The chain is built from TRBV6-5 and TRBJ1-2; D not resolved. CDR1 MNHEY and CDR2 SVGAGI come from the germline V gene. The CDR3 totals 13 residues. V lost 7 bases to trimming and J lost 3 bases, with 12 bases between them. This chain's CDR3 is CASKGQEDYGYTF. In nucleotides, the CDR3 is TGTGCCAGCAAAGGTCAGGAGGACTATGGCTACACCTTC.

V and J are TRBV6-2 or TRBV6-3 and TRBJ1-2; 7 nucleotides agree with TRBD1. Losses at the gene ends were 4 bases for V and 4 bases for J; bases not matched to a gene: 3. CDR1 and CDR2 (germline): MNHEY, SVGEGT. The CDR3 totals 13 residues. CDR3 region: CASSSRTGYGYTF. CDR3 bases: TGTGCCAGCAGTTCCCGGACAGGCTATGGCTACACCTTC.

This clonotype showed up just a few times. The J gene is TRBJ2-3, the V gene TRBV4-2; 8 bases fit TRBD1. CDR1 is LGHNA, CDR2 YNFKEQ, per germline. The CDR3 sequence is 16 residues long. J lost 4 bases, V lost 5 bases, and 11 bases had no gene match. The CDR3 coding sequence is TGTGCCAGCAGCTACGGACAGGGAAATCAGGCAGATACGCAGTATTTT. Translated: CASSYGQGNQADTQYF.

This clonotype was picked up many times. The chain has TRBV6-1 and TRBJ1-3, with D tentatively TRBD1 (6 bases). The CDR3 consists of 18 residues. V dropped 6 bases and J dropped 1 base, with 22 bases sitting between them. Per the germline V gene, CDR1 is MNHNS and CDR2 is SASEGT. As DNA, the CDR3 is TGTGCCAGCAGCCGTTTCTCTCGAGGGGGGAAGTCTGGAAACACCATATATTTT. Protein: CASSRFSRGGKSGNTIYF.

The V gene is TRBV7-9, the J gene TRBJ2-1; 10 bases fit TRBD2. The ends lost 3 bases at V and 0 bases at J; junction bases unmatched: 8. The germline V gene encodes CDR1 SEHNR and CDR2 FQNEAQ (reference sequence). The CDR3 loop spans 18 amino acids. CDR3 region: CASSFLAGGLSSYNEQFF. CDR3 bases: TGTGCCAGCAGCTTCTTAGCGGGGGGCCTGAGCTCCTACAATGAGCAGTTCTTC.

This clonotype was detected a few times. The CDR3: CASSLILGAPNSPLHF. The CDR3 region has the DNA TGCGCCAGCAGCTTGATTCTGGGGGCGCCTAACTCACCCCTCCACTTT. The chain joins TRBV5-1 to TRBJ1-6; TRBD1 is a possible D gene (6 bases). V was shortened by 1 base and J by 10 bases, with 18 bases between the two germline ends. The V gene's germline CDR1 is SGHRS and CDR2 YFSETQ. The CDR3 length is 16 residues.

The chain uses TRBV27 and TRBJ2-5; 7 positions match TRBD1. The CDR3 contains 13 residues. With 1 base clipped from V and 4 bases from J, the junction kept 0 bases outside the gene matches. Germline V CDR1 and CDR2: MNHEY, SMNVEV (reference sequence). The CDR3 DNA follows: TGTGCCAGCAGTTTATGGACAGGAGAGACCCAGTACTTC. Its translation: CASSLWTGETQYF.

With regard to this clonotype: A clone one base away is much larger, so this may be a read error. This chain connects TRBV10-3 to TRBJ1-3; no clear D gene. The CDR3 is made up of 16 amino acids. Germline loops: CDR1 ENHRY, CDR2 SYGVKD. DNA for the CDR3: TGTGCCATCAGTGAGTCGGACGGCTCCTCTGGAAACACCATACATTTT. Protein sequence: CAISESDGSSGNTIHF.

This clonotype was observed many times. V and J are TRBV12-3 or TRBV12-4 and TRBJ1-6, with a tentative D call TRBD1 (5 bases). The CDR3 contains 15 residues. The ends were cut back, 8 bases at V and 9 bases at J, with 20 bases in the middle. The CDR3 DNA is TGTGCCAGCCAGACCCAGGGCGTGTTTGGTTCACCCCTCCACTTT. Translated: CASQTQGVFGSPLHF.

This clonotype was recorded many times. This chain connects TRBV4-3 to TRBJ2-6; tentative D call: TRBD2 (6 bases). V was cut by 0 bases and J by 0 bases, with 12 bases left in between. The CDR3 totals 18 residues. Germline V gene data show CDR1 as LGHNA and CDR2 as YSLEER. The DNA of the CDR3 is TGCGCCAGCAGCCAAGATTTGGGGGGAGGCTCTGGGGCCAACGTCCTGACTTTC. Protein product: CASSQDLGGGSGANVLTF.

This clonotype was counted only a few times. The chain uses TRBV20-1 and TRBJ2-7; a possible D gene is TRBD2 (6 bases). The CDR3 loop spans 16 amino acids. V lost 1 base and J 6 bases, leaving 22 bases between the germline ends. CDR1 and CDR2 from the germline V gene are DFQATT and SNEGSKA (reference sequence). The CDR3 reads CSARALGGKGTTEQYF. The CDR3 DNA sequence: TGCAGTGCTAGAGCCCTCGGGGGTAAGGGGACCACCGAGCAGTACTTC.

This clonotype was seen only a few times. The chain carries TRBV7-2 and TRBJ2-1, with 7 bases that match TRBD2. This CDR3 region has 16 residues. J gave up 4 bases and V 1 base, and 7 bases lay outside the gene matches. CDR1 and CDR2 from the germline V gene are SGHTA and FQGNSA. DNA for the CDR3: TGTGCCAGCAGCTTAGGTCCCGGACTAGGGTACAATGAGCAGTTCTTC. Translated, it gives CASSLGPGLGYNEQFF.

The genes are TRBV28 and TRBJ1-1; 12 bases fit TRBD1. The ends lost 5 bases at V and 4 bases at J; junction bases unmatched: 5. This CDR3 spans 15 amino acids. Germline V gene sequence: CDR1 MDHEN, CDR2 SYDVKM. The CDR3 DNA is TGTGCCAGCAGTCCGGGACAGGGGGCTACCACTGAAGCTTTCTTT. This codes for CASSPGQGATTEAFF.

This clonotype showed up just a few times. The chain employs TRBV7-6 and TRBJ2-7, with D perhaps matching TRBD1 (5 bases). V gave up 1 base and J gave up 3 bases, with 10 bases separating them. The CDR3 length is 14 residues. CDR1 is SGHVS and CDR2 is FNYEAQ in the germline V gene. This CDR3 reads CASSLEQAFYEQYF. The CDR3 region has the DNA TGTGCCAGCAGCTTAGAACAGGCCTTCTACGAGCAGTACTTC.

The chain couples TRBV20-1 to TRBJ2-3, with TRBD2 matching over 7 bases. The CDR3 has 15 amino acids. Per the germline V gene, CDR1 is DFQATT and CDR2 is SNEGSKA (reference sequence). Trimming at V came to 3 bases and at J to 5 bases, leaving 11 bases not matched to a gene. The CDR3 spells CSASRGVKIRDTQYF. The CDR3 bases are TGCAGTGCTAGCCGGGGGGTTAAGATTCGAGATACGCAGTATTTT.

The chain's CDR3 is CASRAGLAGGQVWEQYF. The CDR3 nucleotides are TGTGCCAGCAGGGCTGGGCTAGCGGGGGGGCAAGTCTGGGAGCAGTACTTC. This sequence joins TRBV28 and TRBJ2-7; 12 nucleotides match TRBD2. The length of the CDR3 is 17 residues. Per germline, CDR1 MDHEN and CDR2 SYDVKM. V gave up 6 bases and J gave up 7 bases; unmatched junction bases: 16.